Presented here are 17 T cell receptor beta chains from one specimen sequenced in a study of blood T cell repertoires in COVID-19. Clones were read by immunoSEQ multiplex PCR, and TCRdb kept only the in-frame ones, dropping some. There are around 260,000 clones in the sample; 84% occur only once, and 4.1% lies in the top ten. Specimen: PBMCs or T cells enriched from blood (not recorded which). The receptor source for this set is a man younger than 40 with acute COVID-19.

J is TRBJ1-2 and V is TRBV6-1; no firm D call. This CDR3 spans 16 amino acids. The germline V and J ends were trimmed by 2 bases and 4 bases, with 17 bases remaining between them. In germline, CDR1 is MNHNS, CDR2 SASEGT. The CDR3 DNA reads as TGTGCCAGCAGTGAACGTGAGGCGGGTTTCTCCTATGGCTACACCTTC. Its protein product is CASSEREAGFSYGYTF.

The V and J genes are TRBV10-2 and TRBJ2-2; 9 nucleotides line up with TRBD1. Germline V lookup: CDR1 WSHSY, CDR2 SAAADI. The CDR3 is 16 amino acids. V was pared by 8 bases and J by 4 bases, with 11 bases of the junction left unmatched. CDR3 coding DNA: TGCGCCAGCTCGCCCGGGACAGGGAGAGGCACCGGGGAGCTGTTTTTT. It encodes CASSPGTGRGTGELFF.

This clone appeared a few times. This chain joins TRBV25-1 and TRBJ1-1, with D unresolved. This CDR3 has 14 amino acids. Germline V gene sequence: CDR1 MGHDK, CDR2 SYGVNS. V was trimmed by 3 bases and J by 1 base, leaving 9 bases between them. This chain's CDR3 is CASSDRTQNTEAFF. CDR3 DNA sequence: TGTGCCAGCAGTGACAGAACCCAGAACACTGAAGCTTTCTTT.

With regard to this clone: Relative to the germline gene, one junction end is altered; a read error may explain this. The CDR3 DNA sequence: TGTGCCAGCAGTTTATCATGGGGCAGACAGGGCAAACAGCCCCAGCATTTT. It codes for CASSLSWGRQGKQPQHF. V and J are TRBV28 and TRBJ1-5; 7 bases line up with TRBD1. CDR3 size: 17 residues. Germline values: CDR1 MDHEN, CDR2 SYDVKM.

This clone turned up a few times. The rearrangement uses TRBV10-2 and TRBJ2-7; tentatively, D is TRBD2 (6 bases). Deletions cut 4 bases from V and 0 bases from J, with 13 bases between. Per the germline V gene, CDR1 is WSHSY and CDR2 is SAAADI. This CDR3 has 15 amino acids. CDR3 nucleotide sequence: TGCGCCAGCAGTGGGGTAGCGGTGAGCTCCTACGAGCAGTACGTC. Protein sequence: CASSGVAVSSYEQYV.

The chain carries TRBV6-5 and TRBJ2-3; 15 bases are shared with TRBD2. From germline, CDR1 is MNHEY and CDR2 SVGAGI. The CDR3 contains 16 residues. V gave up 2 bases and J gave up 6 bases; unmatched junction bases: 3. CDR3 in amino acids: CASSYGLAGGPDTQYF. The CDR3 bases are TGTGCCAGCAGTTACGGACTAGCGGGAGGGCCGGATACGCAGTATTTT.

The V gene is TRBV5-1, the J gene TRBJ1-1; D gene uncertain. The CDR3 contains 14 residues. Per the germline V gene, CDR1 is SGHRS and CDR2 is YFSETQ. Trimming left V 0 bases short and J 5 bases short, with 11 bases between. CDR3 bases: TGCGCCAGCAGCTTGGCTTACGGTGCGACTGAAGCTTTCTTT. Protein sequence: CASSLAYGATEAFF.

This clone occurred a few times. The chain has TRBV27 and TRBJ2-7, with TRBD1 matching 10 bases. The V gene end was trimmed by 6 bases and the J gene end by 4 bases; junction bases not matched to a gene: 6. Germline CDR1 and CDR2: MNHEY and SMNVEV (reference sequence). The CDR3 consists of 14 residues. The CDR3 is CASSPTGGGYEQYV. For the CDR3, the DNA is TGTGCCAGCAGCCCGACAGGGGGCGGATACGAGCAGTACGTC.

V usage is TRBV6-5 and J usage is TRBJ1-2; tentatively, D is TRBD1 (5 bases). CDR1 and CDR2 from the germline V gene are MNHEY and SVGAGI. The CDR3 consists of 13 residues. V shed 4 bases and J shed 3 bases, with 9 bases lying between them. CDR3 DNA sequence: TGTGCCAGCAGTTCCACAGGAGACTATGGCTACACCTTC. Its protein is CASSSTGDYGYTF.

The chain carries TRBV7-9 and TRBJ1-2; a possible D gene is TRBD1 (5 bases). Germline values: CDR1 SEHNR, CDR2 FQNEAQ (reference sequence). The CDR3 runs 14 residues. Trimming took 2 bases from V and 3 from J, leaving 10 bases between them. The CDR3 sequence is CASSLLVGDYGYTF. The CDR3 DNA sequence: TGTGCCAGCAGCTTATTGGTAGGGGACTATGGCTACACCTTC.

This clone occurred a few times. J is TRBJ1-1 and V is TRBV20-1; D is possibly TRBD1 (5 bases). Germline assignment: CDR1 DFQATT and CDR2 SNEGSKA (reference sequence). CDR3 size: 11 residues. The CDR3 DNA is TGCAGCCGAACAGGCCGCCATGAAGCTTTCTTT. Amino acids: CSRTGRHEAFF.

The CDR3 coding sequence is TGTGCCAGCAGCTCACCCCCCCAGGGCCCCTACGAGCAGTACGTC. Protein: CASSSPPQGPYEQYV. V is TRBV5-6 and J is TRBJ2-7; D perhaps matches TRBD1 (5 bases). The germline V gene has CDR1 SGHDT and CDR2 YYEEEE. V dropped 3 bases and J dropped 2 bases, with 15 bases sitting between them. The CDR3 sequence is 15 residues long.

V is TRBV27 and J is TRBJ1-1; D not certain. Deletions cut 5 bases from V and 0 bases from J, with 7 bases between. The CDR3 loop spans 13 amino acids. CDR1 is MNHEY, CDR2 SMNVEV, per germline (reference sequence). The CDR3, as DNA: TGTGCCAGCAGTCGCTCTATGAACACTGAAGCTTTCTTT. Its translation: CASSRSMNTEAFF.

The gene calls are TRBV12-3 or TRBV12-4 and TRBJ2-5; TRBD1 is a possible D gene (5 bases). Trimming pared 5 bases from V and 0 bases from J, leaving 7 bases between. The CDR3 sequence is 13 residues long. The CDR3 sequence is CASSPGYQETQYF. The CDR3 DNA reads as TGTGCCAGCAGTCCAGGGTACCAAGAGACCCAGTACTTC.

V gene TRBV5-5 combines with J gene TRBJ1-5; weak D call: TRBD1 (5 bases). Trimming took off 7 bases at V and 2 bases at J, with 13 bases between the two ends. The V gene's germline CDR1 is SGHKS and CDR2 YYEKEE (reference sequence). This CDR3 has 14 residues. As DNA, the CDR3 is TGTGCCAGCGGCAGGGCTACAGGCAATCAGCCCCAGCATTTT. Protein sequence: CASGRATGNQPQHF.

V and J are TRBV9 and TRBJ2-4; 13 nucleotides line up with TRBD2. The germline V gene encodes CDR1 SGDLS and CDR2 YYNGEE. The J segment lost 10 bases and the V segment lost 4 bases, leaving 8 bases of the junction unmatched. This CDR3 spans 15 amino acids. In DNA form, the CDR3 reads TGTGCCAGCAGCCCCCCTGGACTAGCGGGAGTGATTCAGTACTTC. This encodes CASSPPGLAGVIQYF.

This clone occurred a few times. The rearrangement joins TRBV2 to TRBJ2-1, with D possibly matching TRBD2 (7 bases). The CDR3 has 16 residues. Germline CDR1 SNHLY, CDR2 FYNNEI. V was pared by 7 bases and J by 0 bases, with 16 bases between. This chain's CDR3 is CASISRRGPSYNEQFF. CDR3 in DNA: TGTGCCAGCATATCGCGGCGGGGGCCCTCCTACAATGAGCAGTTCTTC.